Following are 26 T cell receptor beta chains from one sample sequenced in a study of blood T cells in healthy people across ages (dated by TCRdb to 2014 to 2015). Receptor amplification or capture employed 5' RACE. The instrument given in TCRdb is Illumina HiSeq 2500. A second PCR of roughly 6 to 11 cycles was performed with a sample-barcoded 5' primer and a J-beta primer mix. TCRdb redid the processing of the public reads, applying fastp at Q25 and MiXCR, and retained in-frame beta chains. Here each entry gathers all rows of one CDR3 protein and keeps the most common genes and DNA. The sample table records around 800,000 distinct CDR3 sequences; roughly 44% of these occur just once. The ten largest clones take up around 21% of the sample. What was sequenced was blood. The receptors derive from a man in his 60s in good health.

This clonotype was counted only a few times. The chain is built from TRBV27 and TRBJ2-4, with D maybe TRBD1 (6 bases). The J call may be faulty, since TRBJ2-7 better matches the DNA end. The CDR3 has 13 amino acids. Germline lookup yields CDR1 MNHEY and CDR2 SMNVEV (reference sequence). For the CDR3, the DNA is TGTGCCAGCAGGCCACCGGACAGCTACGAGCAGTACTTC. Encoded protein: CASRPPDSYEQYF.

This clonotype was observed a few times. The V and J genes are TRBV11-1 and TRBJ2-7; D remains unclear. Trimming removed 5 bases at V and 3 bases at J, with 11 bases between. Germline V gives CDR1 SGHAT, CDR2 FQDESV (reference sequence). This CDR3 region has 13 residues. CDR3 amino acids: CASSTNTRYEQYF. In nucleotides, the CDR3 is TGTGCCAGCAGCACAAACACCCGCTACGAGCAGTACTTC.

The genes are TRBV5-6 and TRBJ2-4; D perhaps matches TRBD2 (5 bases). V was shortened by 6 bases and J by 13 bases, with 26 bases between the two germline ends. The CDR3 is made up of 15 amino acids. The germline V gene has CDR1 SGHDT and CDR2 YYEEEE. For the CDR3, the DNA is TGTGCCAGCAACCTCGACGGGGTTTCCTACAATGAGCAGTACTTC. Residues: CASNLDGVSYNEQYF.

This clonotype was detected a few times. This chain joins TRBV20-1 and TRBJ2-5, with TRBD1 identical over 7 bases. This CDR3 has 13 residues. Germline loops: CDR1 DFQATT, CDR2 SNEGSKA (reference sequence). Trimming cost V 8 bases and J 1 base; bases outside gene matches: 7. CDR3 nucleotide sequence: TGCAGTCCGAGGGGACAGACCCAAGAGACCCAGTACTTC. Residues: CSPRGQTQETQYF.

This clonotype was counted between two and nine times. The rearrangement links TRBV30 to TRBJ2-7, with D possibly matching TRBD2 (5 bases). V dropped 4 bases and J dropped 2 bases, with 18 bases sitting between them. The CDR3 covers 15 residues. Germline CDR1 reads GTSNPN; CDR2 reads SVGIG (reference sequence). CDR3 loop: CAWTTPRRLAYEQYF. In nucleotides, the CDR3 is TGTGCCTGGACCACCCCGAGGAGGCTCGCCTACGAGCAGTACTTC.

This clonotype was picked up a small number of times. The chain couples TRBV12-3 or TRBV12-4 to TRBJ2-1; 8 bases are a match to TRBD2. The CDR3 consists of 14 residues. V was clipped by 5 bases and J by 7 bases; unmatched bases: 7. CDR3 sequence reads: CASSGLASQNEQFF. The CDR3 DNA follows: TGTGCCAGCAGTGGACTAGCTTCCCAAAATGAGCAGTTCTTC.

This clonotype was seen a handful of times. The chain has TRBV12-3 or TRBV12-4 and TRBJ2-1; TRBD2 is a possible D gene (6 bases). The CDR3 extends over 18 amino acids. Trimming shortened V by 7 bases and J by 6 bases, and 28 bases separated the two germline ends. The CDR3 nucleotides are TGTGCCAGCAAACCGGACCTGGGAGGTCCAGGGAACACCAATGAGCAGTTCTTC. The encoded protein is CASKPDLGGPGNTNEQFF.

V gene TRBV28 combines with J gene TRBJ2-1, with TRBD1 matching 7 bases. In germline, CDR1 is MDHEN, CDR2 SYDVKM. The ends lost 2 bases at V and 8 bases at J; junction bases unmatched: 6. CDR3 length equals 14 residues. CDR3: CASSLGTVRHEQFF. Here the CDR3 DNA reads TGTGCCAGCAGTTTAGGGACAGTTAGGCATGAGCAGTTCTTC.

The rearrangement uses TRBV12-3 or TRBV12-4 and TRBJ2-7; 12 nucleotides align to TRBD2. Germline trimming cut 5 bases from V and 12 bases from J; bases unmatched to any gene: 11. The length of the CDR3 is 14 residues. The CDR3 region has the DNA TGTGCCAGCAGTCCGACTAGCGGGGGTGAGACCCCGTACTTC. Protein product: CASSPTSGGETPYF.

The chain has TRBV28 and TRBJ2-5; 7 positions match TRBD1. CDR1 and CDR2 from the germline V gene are MDHEN and SYDVKM. With V trimmed by 5 bases and J by 5 bases, 8 bases remained unmatched. This CDR3 is 14 amino acids long. CDR3 region: CASSTDRELETQYF. CDR3 nucleotides: TGTGCCAGCAGTACCGACAGGGAGTTGGAGACCCAGTACTTC.

This sequence joins TRBV29-1 and TRBJ2-5, with TRBD1 matching 9 bases. J gave up 11 bases and V 7 bases, and 14 bases lay outside the gene matches. CDR3 length: 13 amino acids. The germline V gene encodes CDR1 SQVTM and CDR2 ANQGSEA. Written as DNA, the CDR3 is TGCAGCGCCGGACAGGGGCTGTGGAATGAGCAGTACTTC. Its translation is CSAGQGLWNEQYF.

This clonotype was seen more than once but under ten times. CDR3 sequence: CATSLDRGPNTQYF. The CDR3 DNA reads TGTGCCACCAGCCTGGACAGGGGGCCAAATACGCAGTATTTT. V and J are TRBV15 and TRBJ2-3; 11 nucleotides agree with TRBD1. The V gene's germline CDR1 is LNHNV and CDR2 YYDKDF (reference sequence). This CDR3 comprises 14 residues. Unmatched junction bases numbered 5, after V lost 5 bases and J lost 7 bases.

V and J are TRBV11-1 and TRBJ2-7; no reliable D call. Germline CDR1 is SGHAT and CDR2 is FQDESV (reference sequence). Trimming pared 1 base from V and 5 bases from J, leaving 6 bases between. The CDR3 covers 12 residues. CDR3 in amino acids: CASSLEHNEQYF. The CDR3 DNA follows: TGTGCCAGCAGCTTAGAACACAACGAGCAGTACTTC. Drawing the rest from reference TRBV11-1 and TRBJ2-7, the complete variable domain is EAEVAQSPRYKITEKSQAVAFWCDPISGHATLYWYRQILGQGPELLVQFQDESVVDDSQLPKDRFSAERLKGVDSTLKIQPAELGDSAMYLCASSLEHNEQYFGPGTRLTVT.

This clonotype was recorded once. The chain has TRBV29-1 and TRBJ2-2; perhaps TRBD2 as D (5 bases). The CDR3 is 14 residues long. Deletions cut 4 bases from V and 1 base from J, with 10 bases between. CDR1 and CDR2 (germline): SQVTM, ANQGSEA. CDR3 amino acids: CSVAPSGNTGELFF. CDR3 sequence (DNA): TGCAGCGTTGCGCCCAGCGGGAACACCGGGGAGCTGTTTTTT.

There are a few counts of this clonotype. This chain connects TRBV5-1 to TRBJ2-3; 8 nucleotides line up with TRBD1. The CDR3 is made up of 16 amino acids. V shed 4 bases, J shed 3 bases, and the junction held 10 bases outside the gene matches. The germline V gene has CDR1 SGHRS and CDR2 YFSETQ. Written as DNA, the CDR3 is TGCGCCAGCAGCCTACAAGGACAGGGTGGGACAGATACGCAGTATTTT. Amino acid sequence: CASSLQGQGGTDTQYF.

The V gene is TRBV9, the J gene TRBJ2-1; possible D gene TRBD1, 5 bases. This CDR3 region has 16 residues. The V end lost 2 bases, the J end lost 3 bases, and 15 bases lay between the germline ends. Germline CDR1 SGDLS, CDR2 YYNGEE. CDR3 sequence reads: CASSVGHRGIYNEQFF. CDR3 sequence (DNA): TGTGCCAGCAGCGTCGGTCATAGGGGAATCTACAATGAGCAGTTCTTC.

This clonotype was seen a handful of times. The chain couples TRBV2 to TRBJ2-7; 9 bases fit TRBD1. The germline CDR1 and CDR2 sequences are SNHLY and FYNNEI. CDR3 size: 15 residues. V lost 4 bases to trimming and J lost 4 bases; unmatched junction nucleotides: 8. The DNA of the CDR3 is TGTGCCAGCAGTGTTTCGGGGGGACAGGGATACGAGCAGTACTTC. Translating it yields CASSVSGGQGYEQYF.

This clonotype appeared a few times. The chain combines TRBV7-2 with TRBJ2-7; possible D gene TRBD1, 5 bases. Trimming took 3 bases from V and 5 from J, leaving 14 bases between them. CDR3 length: 14 residues. Germline V gives CDR1 SGHTA, CDR2 FQGNSA. CDR3: CASSFRVRLDEQYF. CDR3 nucleotides: TGTGCCAGCAGCTTCAGGGTGAGGTTGGACGAGCAGTACTTC.

V and J are TRBV9 and TRBJ2-7; 9 nucleotides line up with TRBD2. TRBJ2-5 explains the end of the DNA better; the J call may be wrong. The CDR3 runs 17 residues. Germline assignment: CDR1 SGDLS and CDR2 YYNGEE. The CDR3 nucleotides are TGTGCCAGCAGCGTAGCCCCGAGCGGGGGGCCCCAAGAGACCCAGTACTTC. Translated: CASSVAPSGGPQETQYF.

The chain joins TRBV20-1 to TRBJ2-3; 11 bases align to TRBD2. J was trimmed by 4 bases and V by 4 bases; bases with no gene match: 13. The CDR3 totals 17 residues. CDR1 DFQATT and CDR2 SNEGSKA come from the germline V gene (reference sequence). CDR3 in amino acids: CSAIPPSGGRGSDTQYF. CDR3 DNA: TGCAGTGCTATTCCCCCTAGCGGGGGGCGGGGGTCAGATACGCAGTATTTT.

In this sample, this clonotype turned up a few times. CDR3: CASTLQGESTDTQYF. CDR3 nucleotides: TGTGCCAGCACCCTGCAGGGAGAAAGCACAGATACGCAGTATTTT. The chain couples TRBV5-6 to TRBJ2-3; either TRBD1 or TRBD2 may supply D (5 bases each). Trimming cost V 6 bases and J 0 bases, with 14 bases left between them. The V gene's germline CDR1 is SGHDT and CDR2 YYEEEE. The CDR3 runs to 15 residues.

The genes are TRBV10-3 and TRBJ1-1; TRBD1 might be the D (5 bases). This CDR3 is built from 14 residues. The germline CDR1 and CDR2 sequences are ENHRY and SYGVKD. Trimming took 6 bases from V and 7 from J, leaving 18 bases between them. This chain's CDR3 is CAIRYDMGRNEAFF. The DNA for the CDR3 is TGTGCCATCAGGTACGACATGGGGCGTAATGAAGCTTTCTTT.

This chain uses TRBV12-3 or TRBV12-4 with TRBJ2-4, with a possible D match to TRBD1 (6 bases). The end of the DNA is better explained by TRBJ2-7, so the J call may be wrong. The length of the CDR3 is 15 residues. As DNA, the CDR3 is TGTGCCAGCAGTTTATCCCGGGACACCTCCTACGAGCAGTACTTC. It specifies CASSLSRDTSYEQYF.

As to this clonotype: One junction end does not reproduce the germline sequence, and a read error may be involved. The V and J genes are TRBV2 and TRBJ2-1; D perhaps matches TRBD2 (6 bases). The germline V gene has CDR1 SNHLY and CDR2 FYNNEI. CDR3 length equals 13 residues. CDR3: CASSVTAGNERFF. DNA for the CDR3: TGTGCCAGCAGTGTCACCGCGGGGAATGAGCGGTTCTTC.

This clonotype was counted between two and nine times. This rearrangement joins TRBV12-3 or TRBV12-4 to TRBJ2-3, with D possibly matching TRBD1 (6 bases). This CDR3 region has 14 residues. V was clipped by 5 bases and J by 1 base, with 10 bases between them. The CDR3 here is CASSIRQGTDTQYF. The CDR3 DNA follows: TGTGCCAGCAGTATACGACAGGGCACAGATACGCAGTATTTT.

A note on this clonotype: The junction differs from germline at one of its ends, possibly a read error. V is TRBV3-1 and J is TRBJ2-7; TRBD1 aligns across 7 bases. The CDR3 loop spans 15 amino acids. The germline gives CDR1 LGHDT, CDR2 YNNKEL (reference sequence). CDR3 region: CASSQDQLTGNERYF. The CDR3 DNA reads as TGTGCCAGCAGCCAAGATCAGCTGACAGGGAACGAGCGGTACTTC.